Sequencing of this T cell receptor beta chain was carried out in a study of T cells in Graves' hyperthyroidism and ophthalmopathy. Study information: The blood sample was taken at first diagnosis, before treatment began.

TCR beta CDR3 regions were amplified from RNA. The HTBI primer set drove a first-round RT-PCR of the TCR CDR3. TCRdb passed the multiplex PCR reads through MiXCR, listing each CDR3 protein once. This sample has roughly 380,000 distinct CDR3 sequences, with roughly an eighth found just once. Aged 18 to 65, the patients had hyperthyroidism that was newly diagnosed and had lasted under 2 months. Germline CDR1 reads MNHNS; CDR2 reads SASEGT. This CDR3 has 14 amino acids. Between the trimmed V and J ends, which lost 4 bases and 0 bases, there was a span of 9 bases. This clonotype has just a few counts. Its antigen remains unidentified. The study, taken as a whole, reports: Ophthalmopathy was model-predicted a median roughly 6.2 months pre-onset.

This receptor was obtained from a young woman with Graves' hyperthyroidism. Sequenced sample: blood. The chain employs TRBV6-1 and TRBJ1-1; D gene uncertain. The CDR3 DNA follows: TGTGCCAGCAGTGGACATTCCGTGAACACTGAAGCTTTCTTT. This codes for CASSGHSVNTEAFF.